Below, 8 T cell receptor beta chains from the same sample are listed, as sequenced in a study of blood T cells in healthy people across ages. Combining a sample-barcoded 5' primer with a J-beta primer mix, a second PCR ran for roughly 7 to 12 cycles. TCRdb re-called the 5' RACE reads through MiXCR, storing one row per CDR3 protein. The sample comprises under 2 million distinct CDR3 sequences, roughly a third of which are singletons, and around 10% rests with the top ten. The sequenced sample consisted of blood. The receptor source for this set is a woman between 25 and 40 years old in good health.

This sequence joins TRBV2 and TRBJ1-1; the D is unclear. V was shortened by 4 bases and J by 1 base, with 7 bases between the two germline ends. Germline V gene data show CDR1 as SNHLY and CDR2 as FYNNEI. This CDR3 has 13 amino acids. CDR3 in amino acids: CASSGTRNTEAFF. The CDR3 DNA reads as TGTGCCAGCAGTGGCACGAGGAACACTGAAGCTTTCTTT.

This clonotype came up many times. The chain has TRBV28 and TRBJ2-7; 7 bases are a match to TRBD2. CDR1 and CDR2 from the germline V gene are MDHEN and SYDVKM. The CDR3 totals 13 residues. V lost 7 bases to trimming and J lost 5 bases; unmatched junction nucleotides: 8. CDR3 nucleotide sequence: TGTGCCAGCACCTTTGGTGGGGGGGACGAGCAGTACTTC. This sequence encodes CASTFGGGDEQYF.

In DNA, the CDR3 is TGTGCCAGCTCACCGGGACACGACTATGGCTACACCTTC. This translates into CASSPGHDYGYTF. The rearrangement links TRBV18 to TRBJ1-2; tentatively, D is TRBD1 (6 bases). V lost 3 bases and J lost 3, with 8 bases in between. CDR1 is KGHSH and CDR2 is LQKENI in the germline V gene. The CDR3 spans 13 residues.

The chain is built from TRBV19 and TRBJ2-1; D is unresolved. This CDR3 spans 16 amino acids. Deletions cut 7 bases from V and 2 bases from J, with 18 bases between. Looked up from germline, CDR1 is LNHDA and CDR2 is SQIVND (reference sequence). The CDR3 protein is CASKVVGTGTYNEQFF. The CDR3 DNA is TGTGCCAGTAAGGTAGTAGGAACTGGGACCTACAATGAGCAGTTCTTC.

This chain links TRBV20-1 with TRBJ1-4; tentatively, D is TRBD1 (5 bases). The CDR3 loop spans 15 amino acids. Germline V lookup: CDR1 DFQATT, CDR2 SNEGSKA (reference sequence). V lost 6 bases and J lost 8, with 22 bases in between. CDR3 residues: CSAGGGGVFEEKLFF. CDR3 nucleotides: TGCAGTGCCGGGGGGGGAGGGGTCTTTGAGGAAAAACTGTTTTTT.

V usage is TRBV11-2 and J usage is TRBJ2-2; 9 positions agree with TRBD2. The junction had 6 bases not matched to a gene; V was cut back by 7 bases and J by 0 bases. This CDR3 has 16 residues. Germline V lookup: CDR1 SGHAT, CDR2 FQNNGV. This CDR3 is CASTLLAGSNTGELFF. The CDR3 bases are TGTGCCAGCACCCTCCTAGCGGGGTCGAACACCGGGGAGCTGTTTTTT.

Comment on this clonotype: A much larger clone lies one base from this, so it may be a read error. The V call is TRBV29-1, the J call TRBJ2-3; 12 bases align to TRBD2. The CDR3 loop spans 14 amino acids. Germline lookup yields CDR1 SQVTM and CDR2 ANQGSEA. CDR3 loop: CSAERLAGVDTQYF. CDR3 sequence (DNA): TGCAGCGCTGAACGACTAGCGGGAGTAGATACGCAGTATTTT.

The chain is built from TRBV20-1 and TRBJ2-5, with a possible D match to TRBD1 (7 bases). Germline lookup yields CDR1 DFQATT and CDR2 SNEGSKA (reference sequence). CDR3 length: 17 amino acids. The germline V and J ends were trimmed by 5 bases and 5 bases, with 27 bases remaining between them. CDR3 in DNA: TGCAGTGCTGGAGGGGGCTGGAGGGGGGTTCGAGCTGAGACCCAGTACTTC. Translating it yields CSAGGGWRGVRAETQYF.